Shown below are 17 T cell receptor beta chains from a single sample sequenced in a study of human CD4 T cells and Enterobacteriaceae. Sorting took every CD4+ cell except CD45RA+CCR7+CD95- naive cells, reaching over 95% purity. Using immunoSEQ multiplex PCR, the repertoire was profiled, and TCRdb retains in-frame clones only, with some absent. The table has 27,000 or so clones, about four fifths seen once; the top ten hold approximately 0.95%. The sequenced sample was memory CD4+ T cells from blood. The source is a human donor in good health.

The chain uses TRBV20-1 and TRBJ2-7, with TRBD2 matching over 8 bases. CDR3 length: 10 amino acids. CDR1 is DFQATT, CDR2 SNEGSKA, per germline (reference sequence). DNA of the CDR3: TGCAGCGGGAGGGCCTACGAGCAGTACTTC. This encodes CSGRAYEQYF.

V gene TRBV28 combines with J gene TRBJ1-5; a possible D gene is TRBD1 (5 bases). The germline gives CDR1 MDHEN, CDR2 SYDVKM. CDR3 size: 15 residues. Trimming shortened V by 5 bases and J by 1 base, and 12 bases separated the two germline ends. Here the CDR3 reads CASSGAGTSNQPQHF. The CDR3, as DNA: TGTGCCAGCAGTGGGGCGGGTACGAGCAATCAGCCCCAGCATTTT.

The chain is built from TRBV4-2 and TRBJ2-7; 7 bases are a match to TRBD1. Germline V gene data show CDR1 as LGHNA and CDR2 as YNFKEQ. The trim removed 0 bases at V and 2 bases at J, leaving 4 bases unmatched. There are 15 residues in the CDR3. As DNA, the CDR3 is TGTGCCAGCAGCCAAGAGGGTACAGGGGCCTACGAGCAGTACTTC. This sequence encodes CASSQEGTGAYEQYF.

This clone came up a few times. This chain uses TRBV18 with TRBJ1-1; D gene uncertain. Germline lookup yields CDR1 KGHSH and CDR2 LQKENI. The CDR3 is 11 residues long. The V end was cut by 8 bases, the J end by 1 base, with 5 bases between. This chain's CDR3 is CASRGNTEAFF. The DNA for the CDR3 is TGTGCCAGCCGCGGGAACACTGAAGCTTTCTTT.

This chain connects TRBV7-2 to TRBJ2-3; TRBD2 matches 11 bases. The trim removed 5 bases at V and 6 bases at J, leaving 10 bases unmatched. The CDR3 is 16 residues long. Germline CDR1 reads SGHTA; CDR2 reads FQGNSA. The CDR3 protein is CASSERLAGHLDTQYF. CDR3 nucleotide sequence: TGTGCCAGCAGCGAGCGACTAGCGGGGCATTTGGATACGCAGTATTTT.

This chain connects TRBV7-8 to TRBJ2-5, with D perhaps TRBD2 (5 bases). The germline CDR1 and CDR2 sequences are SGHVS and FQNEAQ. The ends were cut back, 5 bases at V and 2 bases at J, with 18 bases in the middle. This CDR3 comprises 16 residues. CDR3 loop: CASSPRRAGPQETQYF. The CDR3 region has the DNA TGTGCCAGCAGCCCCCGGCGGGCGGGCCCACAAGAGACCCAGTACTTC. The whole variable domain, remainder taken from reference TRBV7-8 and TRBJ2-5, is GAGVSQSPRYKVAKRGQDVALRCDPISGHVSLFWYQQALGQGPEFLTYFQNEAQLDKSGLPSDRFFAERPEGSVSTLKIQRTQQEDSAVYLCASSPRRAGPQETQYFGPGTRLLVL.

This clone showed up just a few times. V and J are TRBV7-2 and TRBJ1-4; D not certain. Germline V gives CDR1 SGHTA, CDR2 FQGNSA. With 1 base removed from V and 9 bases from J, the gap between germline ends came to 3 bases. The CDR3 covers 11 residues. The CDR3 DNA sequence: TGTGCCAGCAGCTTAGGGAAAAAACTGTTTTTT. The encoded protein is CASSLGKKLFF.

Only one count was recorded for this clone. The chain joins TRBV30 to TRBJ1-6; D remains unclear. The CDR3 length is 12 residues. Germline V CDR1 and CDR2: GTSNPN, SVGIG (reference sequence). V was pared by 3 bases and J by 13 bases, with 13 bases between. The DNA for the CDR3 is TGTGCCTGGAGCGTGGCCCTGGGGCCCCTCCACTTT. The encoded protein is CAWSVALGPLHF.

V is TRBV28 and J is TRBJ1-1; D unresolved. Germline CDR1 and CDR2: MDHEN and SYDVKM. The ends were cut back, 3 bases at V and 6 bases at J, with 5 bases in the middle. This CDR3 has 11 amino acids. Written as DNA, the CDR3 is TGTGCCAGCAGTTTTCTGGCTGAAGCTTTCTTT. The encoded protein is CASSFLAEAFF. Looking up the rest from reference TRBV28 and TRBJ1-1 gives the full variable domain: DVKVTQSSRYLVKRTGEKVFLECVQDMDHENMFWYRQDPGLGLRLIYFSYDVKMKEKGDIPEGYSVSREKKERFSLILESASTNQTSMYLCASSFLAEAFFGQGTRLTVV.

The chain uses TRBV5-1 and TRBJ2-7; TRBD2 aligns across 8 bases. V trimming: 0 bases; J trimming: 5 bases; junction bases outside the gene matches: 10. This CDR3 is built from 16 residues. Germline V CDR1 and CDR2: SGHRS, YFSETQ. CDR3 region: CASSLAWRLTSDEQYF. CDR3 nucleotides: TGCGCCAGCAGCTTGGCCTGGCGCCTGACTAGCGACGAGCAGTACTTC.

The chain couples TRBV6-5 to TRBJ2-1; 7 bases fit TRBD2. The CDR3 spans 16 residues. Germline CDR1 MNHEY, CDR2 SVGAGI. V lost 0 bases to trimming and J lost 3 bases; unmatched junction nucleotides: 5. CDR3 in amino acids: CASSYSGGSYYNEQFF. As DNA, the CDR3 is TGTGCCAGCAGTTACTCGGGCGGGAGCTACTACAATGAGCAGTTCTTC.

This clone has more than one count but fewer than ten. This chain connects TRBV6-9 to TRBJ1-4; perhaps TRBD1 as D (5 bases). Germline CDR1 MNHGY, CDR2 SVAAGI. V gave up 3 bases and J gave up 15 bases, with 11 bases separating them. The CDR3 consists of 11 residues. CDR3 region: CASSYRRGVFF. CDR3 nucleotides: TGTGCCAGCAGTTACCGCCGGGGGGTGTTTTTT.

V usage is TRBV5-1 and J usage is TRBJ2-5; D might be TRBD2 (5 bases). V was trimmed by 4 bases and J by 3 bases, leaving 13 bases between them. Germline values: CDR1 SGHRS, CDR2 YFSETQ. The CDR3 extends over 14 amino acids. CDR3 nucleotide sequence: TGCGCCAGCAGCCCGGGAAGTCTGGAAGAGACCCAGTACTTC. Its protein is CASSPGSLEETQYF.

The V and J genes are TRBV11-2 and TRBJ2-7; D is possibly TRBD1 (6 bases). V was trimmed by 8 bases and J by 2 bases, leaving 16 bases between them. Germline CDR1 reads SGHAT; CDR2 reads FQNNGV. The CDR3 covers 14 residues. As DNA, the CDR3 is TGTGCCAGCCATCACCAGGGGCTTCCCTACGAGCAGTACTTC. The encoded protein is CASHHQGLPYEQYF.

The J gene is TRBJ2-5, the V gene TRBV5-4; D is unresolved. The J call may be wrong; the DNA end is better matched by TRBJ2-7. The CDR3 totals 14 residues. Germline V gene lookup returns CDR1 SGHNT and CDR2 YYREEE (reference sequence). Here the CDR3 DNA reads TGTGCCAGCAGCTTGAAAGGCCTTCGGATCGAGCAGTACTTC. Translated: CASSLKGLRIEQYF.

For the CDR3, the DNA is TGTGCCAGCTCACCACCGCAATCGACTAGCGGGGGCGATACGCAGTATTTT. It codes for CASSPPQSTSGGDTQYF. The rearrangement links TRBV18 to TRBJ2-3; 12 nucleotides align to TRBD2. V was pared by 0 bases and J by 6 bases, with 7 bases of the junction left unmatched. This CDR3 comprises 17 residues. The V gene's germline CDR1 is KGHSH and CDR2 LQKENI.

The chain joins TRBV6-4 to TRBJ1-1; D is undetermined. Trimming pared 6 bases from V and 0 bases from J, leaving 11 bases between. CDR3 length equals 14 residues. Germline V gene sequence: CDR1 MRHNA, CDR2 SNTAGT. The CDR3 DNA reads TGTGCCAGCAGCCTTGATACCGTGAACACTGAAGCTTTCTTT. Translating gives CASSLDTVNTEAFF.